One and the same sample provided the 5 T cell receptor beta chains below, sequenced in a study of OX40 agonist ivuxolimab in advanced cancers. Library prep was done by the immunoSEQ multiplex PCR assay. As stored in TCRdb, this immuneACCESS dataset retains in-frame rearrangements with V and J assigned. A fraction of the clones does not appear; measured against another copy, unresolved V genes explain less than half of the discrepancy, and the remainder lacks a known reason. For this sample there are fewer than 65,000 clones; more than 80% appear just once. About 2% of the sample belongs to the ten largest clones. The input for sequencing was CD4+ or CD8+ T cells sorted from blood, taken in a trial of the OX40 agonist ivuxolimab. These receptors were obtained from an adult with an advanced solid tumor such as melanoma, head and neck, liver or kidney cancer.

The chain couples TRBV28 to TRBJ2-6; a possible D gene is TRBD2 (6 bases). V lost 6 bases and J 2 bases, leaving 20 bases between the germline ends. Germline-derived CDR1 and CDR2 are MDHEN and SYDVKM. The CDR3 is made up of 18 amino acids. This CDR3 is CASSYISSSVAGANVLTF. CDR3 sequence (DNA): TGTGCCAGCAGCTACATCTCTTCTAGCGTTGCTGGGGCCAACGTCCTGACTTTC.

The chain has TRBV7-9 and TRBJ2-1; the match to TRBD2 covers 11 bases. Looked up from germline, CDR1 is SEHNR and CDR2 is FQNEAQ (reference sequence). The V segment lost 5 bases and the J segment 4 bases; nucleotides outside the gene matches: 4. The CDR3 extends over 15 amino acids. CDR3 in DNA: TGTGCCAGCAGCGCGGGGACTAGCGGATACAATGAGCAGTTCTTC. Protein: CASSAGTSGYNEQFF.

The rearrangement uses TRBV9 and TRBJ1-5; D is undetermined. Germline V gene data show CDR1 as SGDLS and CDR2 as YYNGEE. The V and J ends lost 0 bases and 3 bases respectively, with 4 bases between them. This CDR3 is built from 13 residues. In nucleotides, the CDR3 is TGTGCCAGCAGCGTAGATCCCAATCAGCCCCAGCATTTT. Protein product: CASSVDPNQPQHF.

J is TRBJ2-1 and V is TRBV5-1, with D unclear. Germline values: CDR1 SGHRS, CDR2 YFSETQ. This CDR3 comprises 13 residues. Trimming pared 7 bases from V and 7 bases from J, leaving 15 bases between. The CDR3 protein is CASGSTDRNEQFF. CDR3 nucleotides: TGCGCCAGCGGTTCTACGGATAGGAATGAGCAGTTCTTC. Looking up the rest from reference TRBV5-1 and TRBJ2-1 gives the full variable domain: KAGVTQTPRYLIKTRGQQVTLSCSPISGHRSVSWYQQTPGQGLQFLFEYFSETQRNKGNFPGRFSGRQFSNSRSEMNVSTLELGDSALYLCASGSTDRNEQFFGPGTRLTVL.

CDR3 residues: CAWSRSTGRSGKNTEAFF. The CDR3 DNA reads TGTGCCTGGAGTAGGTCGACAGGACGTTCGGGGAAGAACACTGAAGCTTTCTTT. This sequence joins TRBV30 and TRBJ1-1; maybe TRBD1 (6 bases). The CDR3 extends over 18 amino acids. Germline values: CDR1 GTSNPN, CDR2 SVGIG (reference sequence). Trimming left V 2 bases short and J 1 base short, with 23 bases between.